This entry lists 11 T cell receptor beta chains sequenced from one sample in a study of Ad26.COV2.S vaccination and SARS-CoV-2 variants. The sample's treatment: 15 to 20 received Ad26.COV2.S at low or high dose, single or two shots; roughly five received placebo; per-sample allocation not given. Sample collection was performed on day 63 after the first vaccine or placebo injection. The data were produced by immunoSEQ multiplex PCR, yet TCRdb's version contains in-frame clones alone and is incomplete. The profile shows roughly 270,000 clones, about 90% of them singletons. The source was peripheral blood, collected in a trial of Ad26.COV2.S vaccine versus placebo. The origin of the receptors is a person aged 18-60 years who received the Ad26.COV2.S COVID-19 vaccine or a placebo.

The rearrangement joins TRBV10-3 to TRBJ2-6; TRBD1 agrees at 8 bases. CDR1 is ENHRY and CDR2 is SYGVKD in the germline V gene. The CDR3 totals 22 residues. V gave up 7 bases and J gave up 0 bases; unmatched junction bases: 23. The CDR3, as DNA: TGTGCCATCAAGGGGTCGCCGACGAGAGGGGACAGGTGCTTCTCTGGGGCCAACGTCCTGACTTTC. It translates to CAIKGSPTRGDRCFSGANVLTF.

Worth noting for this clone: At one end the junction does not follow the germline gene, possibly because of a read error. The chain joins TRBV7-7 to TRBJ1-5; D unclear. Germline CDR1 reads SSHAT; CDR2 reads FNYEAQ (reference sequence). The CDR3 totals 13 residues. The CDR3 reads CASSLSPGQPQHF. The CDR3 DNA follows: TGTGCTAGCAGCTTGTCTCCGGGTCAGCCCCAGCATTTT.

V gene TRBV7-2 combines with J gene TRBJ2-4; D is uncertain. Trimming pared 5 bases from V and 1 base from J, leaving 12 bases between. Germline CDR1 is SGHTA and CDR2 is FQGNSA. The CDR3 extends over 15 amino acids. The CDR3 DNA sequence: TGTGCCAGCAGCCCTCTTTACGGGGCCAAAAACATTCAGTACTTC. This gives the protein CASSPLYGAKNIQYF.

CDR3: CASSYGTGGRETQYF. CDR3 DNA: TGTGCCAGCAGTTACGGGACAGGGGGTCGAGAGACCCAGTACTTC. This chain joins TRBV6-5 and TRBJ2-5; TRBD1 matches at 11 bases. The J segment lost 4 bases and the V segment lost 2 bases, leaving 3 bases of the junction unmatched. This CDR3 is built from 15 residues. CDR1 and CDR2 (germline): MNHEY, SVGAGI.

V usage is TRBV5-1 and J usage is TRBJ1-6; D might be TRBD1 (6 bases). V gave up 0 bases and J gave up 9 bases, with 13 bases separating them. The CDR3 is 15 amino acids. Germline V gives CDR1 SGHRS, CDR2 YFSETQ. The CDR3 here is CASSLDPGEVSPLHF. The DNA of the CDR3 is TGCGCCAGCAGCTTGGACCCAGGGGAGGTTTCACCCCTCCACTTT.

This clone was observed a few times. The genes are TRBV11-3 and TRBJ1-3; 7 bases agree with TRBD1. Germline V gives CDR1 SGHNT, CDR2 YENEEA. V was clipped by 2 bases and J by 2 bases; unmatched bases: 12. The CDR3 length is 18 residues. CDR3 in DNA: TGTGCCAGCAGCTTACGGCCCGTAAGGGGGCGGACTGGAAACACCATATATTTT. Translating gives CASSLRPVRGRTGNTIYF.

The rearrangement links TRBV13 to TRBJ1-5; D unresolved. The CDR3 loop spans 13 amino acids. Trimming stripped 5 bases from V and 4 bases from J, with 9 bases between. The germline V gene has CDR1 PRHDT and CDR2 FYEKMQ (reference sequence). CDR3 amino acids: CASSRTPNQPQHF. Written as DNA, the CDR3 is TGTGCCAGCAGCCGGACGCCAAATCAGCCCCAGCATTTT.

This clone was seen more than once but under ten times. This sequence joins TRBV19 and TRBJ2-2; TRBD2 agrees at 7 bases. Germline V gene lookup returns CDR1 LNHDA and CDR2 SQIVND (reference sequence). This CDR3 spans 16 amino acids. Trimming cost V 3 bases and J 3 bases; bases outside gene matches: 7. CDR3 amino acids: CASSISTGGYTGELFF. Here the CDR3 DNA reads TGTGCCAGTAGTATTAGTACGGGAGGATACACCGGGGAGCTGTTTTTT.

The rearrangement uses TRBV14 and TRBJ2-2, with TRBD1 matching over 9 bases. CDR3 length: 15 residues. Germline V gene lookup returns CDR1 SGHDN and CDR2 FVKESK. With V trimmed by 4 bases and J by 4 bases, 4 bases remained unmatched. The CDR3 protein is CASSRTGAVTGELFF. CDR3 in DNA: TGTGCCAGCAGCCGGACAGGGGCGGTCACCGGGGAGCTGTTTTTT. Combining the CDR3 with reference TRBV14 and TRBJ2-2 gives the whole variable domain EAGVTQFPSHSVIEKGQTVTLRCDPISGHDNLYWYRRVMGKEIKFLLHFVKESKQDESGMPNNRFLAERTGGTYSTLKVQPAELEDSGVYFCASSRTGAVTGELFFGEGSRLTVL.

The V and J genes are TRBV19 and TRBJ1-5; 8 bases are shared with TRBD1. The CDR3 has 14 residues. Germline V gives CDR1 LNHDA, CDR2 SQIVND (reference sequence). J gave up 6 bases and V 7 bases, and 8 bases lay outside the gene matches. This CDR3 reads CASTDRGGGQPQHF. CDR3 bases: TGTGCCAGTACCGACAGGGGAGGCGGTCAGCCCCAGCATTTT.

The V gene is TRBV19, the J gene TRBJ2-5, with D unresolved. V lost 7 bases and J 0 bases, leaving 15 bases between the germline ends. The CDR3 has 15 residues. Germline V gene data show CDR1 as LNHDA and CDR2 as SQIVND (reference sequence). Here the CDR3 reads CASKRQAWDQETQYF. DNA for the CDR3: TGTGCCAGTAAAAGACAAGCCTGGGACCAAGAGACCCAGTACTTC.